Sequencing of this T cell receptor beta chain was carried out in a study of shared clonotypes between healthy human individuals. The data were produced by immunoSEQ multiplex PCR, yet TCRdb's version contains in-frame clones alone and is incomplete. Of 110,000 or so clones listed, around two thirds were seen once; the top ten hold under 30%. Germline CDR1 is LGHNA and CDR2 is YNFKEQ. The junction had 19 bases not matched to a gene; V was cut back by 5 bases and J by 7 bases. The CDR3 consists of 19 residues. This clone was counted only a few times. Sequencing used memory CD8+ T cells sorted from blood. The sample's subset: CD45RO+ cells pooled with CCR7-negative TemRA cells. The chain uses TRBV4-2 and TRBJ2-2, with 10 nucleotides matching TRBD2. This clonotype was sampled from a woman aged 25 to 39 in good health. The DNA of the CDR3 is TGTGCCAGCAGCTCACCATTATTCGGGACTAGCGTCTCTGGCGGGGAGCTGTTTTTT. Translated, it gives CASSSPLFGTSVSGGELFF.